This is a list of T cell receptor beta chains from one sample in a study of T-cell memory formation after mild COVID-19. TCRdb itself ran the 5' RACE reads through MiXCR, one entry per CDR3 protein. The sample has 400,000 to 500,000 distinct CDR3 sequences; roughly 20% are singletons. Specimen: PBMCs or a T cell subset sorted from them (not recorded which). The receptors here all came from an adult woman who had mild COVID-19 (a few samples of this study predate the infection). Cell type and time point are not known. Both conserved end residues are part of each CDR3. D genes are given only for firm matches. Expanded clones are given a class, and other clones once, few, many or no size at all.

V	J	size	D	DNA	CDR3
TRBV7-9	TRBJ2-7	-	TRBD2	TGTGCCAGCAGCTCCCGACTAGCGGAGAGGGGCTACGAGCAGTACTTC	CASSSRLAERGYEQYF
TRBV10-3	TRBJ2-3	-	TRBD2	TGTGCCATCGGGGAGGGTAGCACAGATACGCAGTATTTT	CAIGEGSTDTQYF
TRBV24-1	TRBJ2-1	few	-	TGTGCCACCAGTGCGGAAGGGGGTCTACACGATGAGCAGTTCTTC	CATSAEGGLHDEQFF
TRBV7-8	TRBJ2-3	many	TRBD2	TGTGCCAGCACTGAAGCGGGAGGGCCGACAGATACGCAGTATTTT	CASTEAGGPTDTQYF
TRBV7-8	TRBJ2-1	few	TRBD2	TGTGCCAGCATCCTCTCAGTTATGACTAGCCCCGCCTACAATGAGCAGTTCTTC	CASILSVMTSPAYNEQFF
TRBV18	TRBJ2-1	-	-	TGTGCCACCTCCGGTGAGGAGGTTCCCTACAATGAGCAGTTCTTC	CATSGEEVPYNEQFF
TRBV20-1	TRBJ2-7	-	-	TGCAGTGCTAGAATTTCGCCCTACGAGCAGTACTTC	CSARISPYEQYF
TRBV30	TRBJ2-7	few	TRBD1	TGTGCCTGGAGTGCCTGGACAGGGGTAGGTGAGCAGTACTTC	CAWSAWTGVGEQYF
TRBV7-9	TRBJ1-5	-	-	TGTGCCAGCAGCAAGGAGGGGGATCAGCCCCAGCATTTT	CASSKEGDQPQHF
TRBV7-6	TRBJ1-2	once	-	TGTGCCAGCAGCTTCGGAGAGGGACCGACTTATGGCTACACCTTC	CASSFGEGPTYGYTF
TRBV6-5	TRBJ2-7	-	TRBD1	TGTGCCAGCAAGACCGGGACAGAGACCTACGAGCAGTACTTC	CASKTGTETYEQYF
TRBV5-4	TRBJ2-1	-	-	TGTGCCAGCAGCCGGGAGGGGGCCGGAAATGAGCAGTTCTTC	CASSREGAGNEQFF
TRBV18	TRBJ1-1	-	-	TGTGCCAGCTCACCTTCTTCGGGACACGTGGGGACTGAAGCTTTCTTT	CASSPSSGHVGTEAFF
TRBV15	TRBJ1-5	few	-	TGTGCCACCAGCAGAGAGGCGTTGGTCCAGCCCCAGCATTTT	CATSREALVQPQHF
TRBV20-1	TRBJ2-7	-	-	TGCAGTGCTAGAGATATAGGAACAGGGATCTACGAGCAGTACTTC	CSARDIGTGIYEQYF
TRBV3-1	TRBJ2-3	-	-	TGTGCCAGCAGCCAAGCGGCTCTTGGGAGGGATACGCAGTATTTT	CASSQAALGRDTQYF
TRBV5-1	TRBJ2-3	-	-	TGCGCCAGCAGCTTGGGTAGTTCGGAGAGCACAGATACGCAGTATTTT	CASSLGSSESTDTQYF
TRBV7-2	TRBJ2-1	-	-	TGTGCCAGCACAGGGGGACTAGTCGGGAACAATGAGCAGTTCTTC	CASTGGLVGNNEQFF
TRBV30	TRBJ1-3	-	-	TGTGCCTGGAGTCCGAGTGAAAACACCATATATTTT	CAWSPSENTIYF
TRBV5-4	TRBJ2-2	few	TRBD2	TGTGCCAGCAGCTTGGAGGCGGGAGGGCCAGTCGGGGAGCTGTTTTTT	CASSLEAGGPVGELFF
TRBV20-1	TRBJ1-4	-	-	TGCAGTGCTAGAGATTTGGCTGCTTCCGAAAAACTGTTTTTT	CSARDLAASEKLFF
TRBV6-5	TRBJ2-7	few	-	TGTGCCAGCACCTCGACAGCCTACGAGCAGTACTTC	CASTSTAYEQYF
TRBV30	TRBJ1-2	-	-	TGTGCCTGGAGCACAGGGACTGGCTACACCTTC	CAWSTGTGYTF
TRBV12-3/TRBV12-4	TRBJ2-2	many	TRBD2	TGTGCCAGCACCTACCTAGCGGACTATCGATCGGAGCTGTTTTTT	CASTYLADYRSELFF
TRBV13	TRBJ1-5	-	-	TGTGCCAGCAGCCGGAGGGGCAGTGGGAATCAGCCCCAGCATTTT	CASSRRGSGNQPQHF
TRBV4-1	TRBJ2-3	few	TRBD2	TGCGCCAGCAGCCAAGACCGGCTAGCGGGGGGGCTGATCACAGATACGCAGTATTTT	CASSQDRLAGGLITDTQYF
TRBV20-1	TRBJ2-3	-	TRBD2	TGCAGTGCTGTAGCGGGGGCGGGGGATACGCAGTATTTT	CSAVAGAGDTQYF
TRBV7-6	TRBJ2-3	-	TRBD2	TGTGCCAGCAGCCCCGGAATAGCGGGGACTAGCACAGATACGCAGTATTTT	CASSPGIAGTSTDTQYF
TRBV5-1	TRBJ2-5	few	-	TGCGCCAGCAGCTTGGTCGCCGGGACCCGCCAAGAGACCCAGTACTTC	CASSLVAGTRQETQYF
TRBV6-5	TRBJ1-1	-	-	TGTGCCAGCAGTTATAGGCAGGGAGGTGAAGCTTTCTTT	CASSYRQGGEAFF
TRBV9	TRBJ2-7	few	-	TGTGCCAGCAGCCCCCGGGGCCACGAGCAGTACTTC	CASSPRGHEQYF
TRBV7-3	TRBJ1-1	-	-	TGTGCCAGCAGCTCTGGGCTGGGCACTGAAGCTTTCTTT	CASSSGLGTEAFF
TRBV24-1	TRBJ2-7	-	-	TGTGCCACCAGTGATGAATACAGGGACGAGCAGTACTTC	CATSDEYRDEQYF
TRBV5-6	TRBJ1-4	-	TRBD1	TGTGCCAGCAGTTCTCGGACAGGGGCCACTAATGAAAAACTGTTTTTT	CASSSRTGATNEKLFF
TRBV20-1	TRBJ1-4	few	TRBD1	TGCAGTGCTAGCGCCGACAGGGTAGCAAATGAAAAACTGTTTTTT	CSASADRVANEKLFF
TRBV3-1	TRBJ1-4	-	-	TGTGCCAGCAGCTCCGGAACAACTAATGAAAAACTGTTTTTT	CASSSGTTNEKLFF
TRBV9	TRBJ1-6	few	-	TGTGCCAGCAGCGTAGGGGCAGGGAGCAGTAATTCACCCCTCCACTTT	CASSVGAGSSNSPLHF
TRBV10-3	TRBJ1-2	-	-	TGTGCCATCAGTGAAGAAAGCGGGATGGCGAGGGGCTACACCTTC	CAISEESGMARGYTF
TRBV19	TRBJ2-7	few	-	TGTGCCAGTAGTATCTCCGGGATTTACGAGCAGTACTTC	CASSISGIYEQYF
TRBV7-2	TRBJ2-3	-	-	TGTGCCAGCAGCTTAGAGCAAGATACGCAGTATTTT	CASSLEQDTQYF
TRBV5-1	TRBJ2-7	few	-	TGCGCCAGCAGCCCGGACTCGAGCTCCTACGAGCAGTACTTC	CASSPDSSSYEQYF
TRBV12-3/TRBV12-4	TRBJ1-2	few	-	TGTGCCAGCAGTTTAGTCGCGGACAGCCCATCAATAGCCTTC	CASSLVADSPSIAF
TRBV7-6	TRBJ2-7	once	-	TGTGCCAGCAGCTTACAGGGGAGTACGGACGAGAAGTACTTC	CASSLQGSTDEKYF
TRBV2	TRBJ1-2	-	-	TGTGCCAGCAGAAGTTCGACCTTGCATGGCTACACCTTC	CASRSSTLHGYTF
TRBV27	TRBJ2-3	-	TRBD2	TGTGCCAGCAGCATAGCGGGTACCCGCCCAGATACGCAGTATTTT	CASSIAGTRPDTQYF
TRBV19	TRBJ2-1	few	TRBD1	TGTGCCAGTAGCGACAGGGGGCGTTACAATGAGCAGTTCTTC	CASSDRGRYNEQFF
TRBV5-1	TRBJ2-7	few	-	TGCGCCAGCAGCCCAGGGGGGACTACCGGGCACGAGCAGTACTTC	CASSPGGTTGHEQYF
TRBV7-8	TRBJ2-7	-	TRBD1	TGTGCCAGCAGCTTAGGGTTTGTTGGGACAGGGGGGTCCTACGAGCAGTACTTC	CASSLGFVGTGGSYEQYF
TRBV20-1	TRBJ2-3	few	-	TGCAGTGCTCCTAAACCGGGACTCAGCACAGATACGCAGTATTTT	CSAPKPGLSTDTQYF
TRBV5-1	TRBJ2-1	many	-	TGCGCCAGCAGCTTGGCCCTCTCCCCCGACCGCAATGAGCAGTTCTTC	CASSLALSPDRNEQFF
TRBV6-5	TRBJ2-2	-	-	TGTGCCAGCAGTTACTCGAAGGGGGGTCCGAACACCGGGGAGCTGTTTTTT	CASSYSKGGPNTGELFF
TRBV2	TRBJ2-1	few	TRBD2	TGTGCCAGCATTAACCGGACTAGCGGGGGGACGCAGTTCTTC	CASINRTSGGTQFF
TRBV7-6	TRBJ2-7	many	-	TGTGCCAGCAGCTTAGAGGCAGGGCGGCTTGAAGAGCAGTACTTC	CASSLEAGRLEEQYF
TRBV5-4	TRBJ2-4	-	-	TGTGCCAGCAGCTTGGATGGTCTAGGAGCCAAAAACATTCAGTACTTC	CASSLDGLGAKNIQYF
TRBV5-6	TRBJ2-1	-	TRBD2	TGTGCCAGCAGCCCACTGGTAGCGGGGGGACTAAGCTCCTACAATGAGCAGTTCTTC	CASSPLVAGGLSSYNEQFF
TRBV15	TRBJ1-4	-	-	TGTGCCACCAGCAGCGAGACATTGGCGGTTGAAAAACTGTTTTTT	CATSSETLAVEKLFF
TRBV7-2	TRBJ1-5	-	TRBD1	TGTGCCAGCAGCCAAGACAGGGTTAGGGGGACCCAGCATTTT	CASSQDRVRGTQHF
TRBV5-4	TRBJ2-3	few	-	TGTGCCAGCAGTCCGCTAGTTTCGCACACAGATACGCAGTATTTT	CASSPLVSHTDTQYF